This entry is about one T cell receptor (beta chain). Its binding antigen is unknown. Nothing much larger sits one base from this clone, and base qualities are not available. From a lookup of the germline V gene, CDR1 and CDR2 are ENHRY and SYGVKD. The V and J ends are trimmed by 5 bases and 0 bases, leaving 7 bases between them. The CDR3 runs 13 amino acids, cysteine and phenylalanine included. CDR3 DNA only is kept here, 39 bases in frame from base 1. Receptor amplification or capture employed the immunoSEQ multiplex PCR assay. For the multiplex PCR, a mixture combining 60 forward primers for TCR Vbeta segments and 13 reverse primers for TCR Jbeta segments was used. A multiplex PCR assay on genomic DNA amplified the CDR3 region of rearranged TCR beta genes. On the Illumina HiSeq System, the amplified TCR beta libraries were sequenced as 87-base-pair reads. Per the original workflow: A later analysis counted some 74 million unique TCR beta chains across the 690 or so repertoires, and about 10 million of these chains were shared by at least two donors. Raw reads were error-corrected and collapsed into unique sequences with a nearest-neighbor algorithm that merged closely related sequences to remove PCR and sequencing errors. To assign V, D and J gene segments, CDR3 sequences were aligned to IMGT reference sequences. Each retained sequence needed at least a six-nucleotide match to both a V gene segment and a J gene segment. A rearrangement was called productive if the CDR3 had no stop codons and remained in frame with V and J, and every other rearrangement was called non-productive. Following IMGT convention, CDR3 was defined as the stretch from the second conserved V-encoded cysteine to the conserved J-encoded phenylalanine. In an earlier analysis of more than 550 of the donors, sequences lacking an unambiguous match to a single V gene segment were excluded. An earlier analysis of just under 600 of the donors called V segments functional above 56.7% productive rearrangements and segregating when the between-donor standard deviation exceeded 5%. A statistical classification framework was built for diagnosing cytomegalovirus status from the catalog of TCR beta chain sequences. V and J gene assignment, in a later analysis, came from comparing TCR nucleotide sequences with IMGT/GENE-DB human TR gene sequences. A later analysis assigned CDR3 sequences and most-parsimonious VDJ recombination scenarios with the TCRdist pipeline. In a later analysis, each TCR beta chain was defined by its CDR3 amino acid sequence together with its V-gene family, and reads lacking a unique V-gene family were excluded. To address suspected cross-contamination and a sequencing artifact, a later analysis removed 550 to 750 highly shared, low-generation-probability nucleotide sequences. A later analysis calculated a clonal expansion index for each public chain from normalized within-repertoire ranks of inferred template counts. Generation probabilities in a later analysis came from a VDJ recombination model fitted to out-of-frame rearrangements, and those results were checked against IGoR. In a later analysis, hypergeometric tests were used to score TCR-TCR, TCR-HLA and TCR-CMV co-occurrence, with a repertoire-size bias correction applied to TCR pairs. To estimate false discovery rates, a later analysis permuted the HLA or CMV assignments 20 times. In a later analysis, co-occurring TCRs were grouped using DBSCAN, with TCRdist sequence similarity added in when clustering inside HLA-allele-positive subsets. Repertoires with fewer than 30,000 or more than 120,000 public chains were left out of co-occurrence clustering, as were five repertoires with anomalous nucleotide sharing. TCRdb limited this immuneACCESS table to in-frame rearrangements with V and J called. A share of clones is missing; checked studies link under half to unresolved V genes, and the rest is unexplained. Clonal size and the V and J genes are those of that table, whereas D and trimming came from the DNA. Within this sample are 190,000 or so clones, with 80% of them counted one time only. The ten biggest clones cover 0.6% to 0.7% of the sample.

In total, fewer than 750 healthy bone marrow donors made up the cohort. At the time of sampling, every cohort member was nominally healthy, though immune exposures that went unrecorded were likely present. The donor was CMV seronegative and belonged to the group of over 300 seronegative cohort members. A peripheral blood sample was collected from each donor, and TCR beta sequencing was performed on peripheral blood mononuclear cells. The Qiagen DNeasy Blood Extraction Kit was used to extract genomic DNA from the blood cell samples. The sample comes from a study of cytomegalovirus exposure and HLA in healthy donors (dated by TCRdb to the late 2010s). Regarding the study in general: An earlier analysis of roughly 570 of the donors reported 250 to 300 Gb of sequence data and around 100 million unique TCR beta sequences obtained from 180 million or so T cells. The aim of the study was to test whether cataloging public T cell receptors could identify signatures of past pathogen exposure. The study used immunosequencing to profile the T cell repertoires of approximately 640 subjects and linked those repertoires to cytomegalovirus serostatus. Rather than using new phenotypic data, the later analysis identified candidate immune exposures from TCR beta sequences and from how often those sequences occurred across donors. The genetic ancestry cluster associated with self-reported Caucasian donors included about 81% of the approximately 410 genotyped donors. HLA typing included class I and class II loci at four-digit resolution. On average, roughly 250,000 unique TCR beta nucleotide sequences were sequenced per donor among about 400 genotyped donors of the cohort, with around 19% of those sequences being non-productive. Donor age, sex, ethnicity and CMV serostatus were compiled together with the repertoire data. In a later genetic analysis, genome-wide SNP genotypes for about three fifths of the roughly 670 donors were used, and that subset was treated as a discovery cohort. An early release that covered approximately 600 HLA-typed donors contained approximately 300 gigabases of sequencing data and tens of millions of unique TCR sequences. The number of typed donors differed by locus: about 629-630 for A, B, C, DRB1 and DQB1; some 500 for DQA1; about 600 for DPA1; and 400 to 480 for DPB1. High-throughput TCR immunosequencing, statistical association of individual TCRs with disease status, and machine learning were combined to predict cytomegalovirus infection status. All discovery cohort repertoires had been generated on a single sequencing platform. Along with the approximately 620-subject first cohort, a separate validation cohort of some 130 different subjects was used. Because of strong linkage in the cohort, 4 to 6 DR-DQ haplotypes were treated as single units for association and clustering. In a later analysis, previously published TCR beta repertoires from 666 donors were re-analyzed and high-resolution HLA genotyping was added so that TCR occurrence patterns could be studied. To decide whether each TCR beta V gene segment behaved as functional or pseudogenic, an earlier analysis of some 600 of the donors relied on high-throughput TCR beta sequencing.

Study-wide findings and limitations: Three of the identified cytomegalovirus-associated TCR beta chains were confirmed in vitro to be specific for cytomegalovirus antigens. Because the 87-base-pair reads could not distinguish some IMGT-functional V segments, including TRBV6-2 and TRBV6-3, those segments were excluded. This cohort had only TCR beta chains sequenced, and the lack of alpha or paired-chain data limited which features could be detected. Immune exposure information for the cohort was limited to CMV serostatus. When HLA alleles, especially DR and DQ, strongly co-occurred, TCR associations were difficult to assign to individual alleles. Because counts were too low, about 18 rarely observed V segments, including chromosome 9 orphons, were left out of the earlier analysis of approximately 500 of the donors. Linkage disequilibrium might explain the correlated functional status among segregating V segments, but an unknown experimental factor could not be ruled out. A later analysis found that HLA-associated TCR beta chains were more clonally expanded and had lower generation probabilities than equally common non-associated chains. The authors suggested that the approach could potentially be extended to other disease states and immunological phenotypes. In a later analysis, the rate of TCR association differed among HLA loci, with DRB1 alleles having the most associated TCRs and HLA-C alleles having the fewest. Broadly in line with IMGT annotations, most TCR beta V segments showed up in productive rearrangements about 87% or about 30% of the time in an earlier analysis of 450 to 600 of the donors. According to a later genetic analysis, donors in an Asian-associated ancestry cluster had fewer N-insertions in productive TCRs than the roughly 670-donor mean. In a later analysis, over 15,000 TCR beta sequences were associated with specific HLA alleles at a false discovery rate of 0.05. A further reported finding was that TCR beta sequences accurately predicted the HLA-A and HLA-B alleles for most subjects in the first cohort. According to a later analysis, parvovirus B19, influenza, CMV and Epstein-Barr virus appeared linked to several top co-occurrence clusters. In the study, 150 to 200 TCR beta chains were listed as associated with cytomegalovirus. A cluster of highly shared sequence variants was judged likely to be a technical artifact of the sequencing pipeline. Most TCR sequences were observed very rarely across donors, whereas some public TCRs were present in many individuals. V-gene and J-gene trimming of TCR beta chains was associated with a missense DCLRE1C variant in a later genetic analysis, and the association was replicated in an independent cohort. Presence/absence analyses assumed roughly uniform sequencing depth across donors, an assumption that may not hold. HLA typing was unavailable for some donors at each locus, so association tests used only the typed subset. In a later analysis, most CMV-associated TCR beta chains were found to appear HLA-restricted, with HLA associations seemingly driven largely by CMV exposure. The classifier was reported to diagnose cytomegalovirus status with high specificity and sensitivity in both the original cohort and the validation cohort.

This receptor was taken from a boy younger than 18 in good health and CMV-seronegative. The sample consisted of PBMCs. This sequence uses TRBV10-3 and TRBJ1-1, with the D gene too uncertain to name. The base sequence is TGTGCCATCAGTTCCTCAGTGAACACTGAAGCTTTCTTT. It codes for CAISSSVNTEAFF.